This T cell receptor beta chain was documented in a study of shared clonotypes between healthy human individuals. On sorted subsets, replicate PCRs used 200 to 250 ng DNA, or about 30,000 T cell genomes. Sequencing used immunoSEQ multiplex PCR; TCRdb keeps in-frame clones, though not all of them. The sample carries 2 million to 2.5 million clones, roughly 94% recorded once. Naive CD8 isolation took CD45RO-negative cells positively selected for CCR7 and excluded terminally differentiated effector memory CD45RA+ cells. Overall study results and limits: Generation probabilities were higher for clonotypes shared across all four sorted-subset donors than for unshared ones. Naive subsets generally exceeded memory subsets in estimated richness. Some naive CD4 clonotypes, around 4.7%, turned up in common across a few donors.

The V end lost 0 bases, the J end lost 3 bases, and 6 bases lay between the germline ends. Looked up from germline, CDR1 is SGDLS and CDR2 is YYNGEE. The CDR3 is 13 residues long. The table lists this clone with a few counts. The antigen remains unidentified. The same CDR3 arises from other DNA sequences in this sample as well. The sequencing input was naive CD8+ T cells sorted from blood. The rearrangement links TRBV9 to TRBJ1-1, with a possible D match to TRBD1 (5 bases). The clonotype originates from a man aged 18 to 29 in good health. CDR3 protein: CASSVGGHTEAFF. The CDR3 DNA is TGTGCCAGCAGCGTAGGGGGCCACACTGAAGCTTTCTTT. The full variable domain, its missing parts supplied by reference TRBV9 and TRBJ1-1, is DSGVTQTPKHLITATGQRVTLRCSPRSGDLSVYWYQQSLDQGLQFLIQYYNGEERAKGNILERFSAQQFPDLHSELNLSSLELGDSALYFCASSVGGHTEAFFGQGTRLTVV.